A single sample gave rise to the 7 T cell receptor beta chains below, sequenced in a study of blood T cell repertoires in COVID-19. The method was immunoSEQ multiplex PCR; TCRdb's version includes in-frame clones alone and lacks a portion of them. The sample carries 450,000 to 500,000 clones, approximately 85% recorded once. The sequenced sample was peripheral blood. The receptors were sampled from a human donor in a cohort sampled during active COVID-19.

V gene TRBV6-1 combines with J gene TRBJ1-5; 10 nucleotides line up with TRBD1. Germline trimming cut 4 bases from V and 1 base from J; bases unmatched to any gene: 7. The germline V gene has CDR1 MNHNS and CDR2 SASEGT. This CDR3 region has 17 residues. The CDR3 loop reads CASSGGWGQGSNQPQHF. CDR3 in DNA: TGTGCCAGCAGTGGGGGATGGGGACAGGGGAGCAATCAGCCCCAGCATTTT.

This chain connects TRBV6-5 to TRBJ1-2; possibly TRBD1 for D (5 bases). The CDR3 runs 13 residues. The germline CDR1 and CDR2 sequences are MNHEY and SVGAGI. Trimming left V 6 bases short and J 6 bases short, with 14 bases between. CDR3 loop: CASSPDSKNGYTF. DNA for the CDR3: TGTGCCAGCAGCCCAGACAGTAAGAATGGCTACACCTTC.

CDR3 sequence (DNA): TGCGCCAGCAGCTTGGGCGGGGGCAGCTCCTACAATGAGCAGTTCTTC. Its translation is CASSLGGGSSYNEQFF. The V call is TRBV5-1, the J call TRBJ2-1; tentatively, D is TRBD2 (7 bases). This CDR3 is 16 amino acids long. The V end lost 0 bases, the J end lost 0 bases, and 10 bases lay between the germline ends. CDR1 is SGHRS, CDR2 YFSETQ, per germline.

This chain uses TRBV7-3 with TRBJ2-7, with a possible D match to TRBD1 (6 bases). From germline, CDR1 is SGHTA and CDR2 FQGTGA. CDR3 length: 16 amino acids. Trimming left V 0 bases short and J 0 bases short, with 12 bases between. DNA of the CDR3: TGTGCCAGCAGCTTAACGCCCGTAGGGGGCTCCTACGAGCAGTACTTC. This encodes CASSLTPVGGSYEQYF.

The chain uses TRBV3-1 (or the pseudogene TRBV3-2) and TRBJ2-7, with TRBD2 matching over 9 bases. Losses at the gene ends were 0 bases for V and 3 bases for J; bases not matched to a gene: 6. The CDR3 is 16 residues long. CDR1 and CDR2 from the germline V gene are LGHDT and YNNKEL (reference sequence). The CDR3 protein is CASSQEKREANYEQYF. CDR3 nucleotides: TGTGCCAGCAGCCAAGAAAAGCGGGAGGCTAACTACGAGCAGTACTTC.

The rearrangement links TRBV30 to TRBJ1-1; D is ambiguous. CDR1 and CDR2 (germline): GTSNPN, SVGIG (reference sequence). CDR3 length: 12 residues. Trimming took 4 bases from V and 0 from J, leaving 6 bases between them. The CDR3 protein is CAWTRLNTEAFF. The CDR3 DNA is TGTGCCTGGACCAGGTTGAACACTGAAGCTTTCTTT.

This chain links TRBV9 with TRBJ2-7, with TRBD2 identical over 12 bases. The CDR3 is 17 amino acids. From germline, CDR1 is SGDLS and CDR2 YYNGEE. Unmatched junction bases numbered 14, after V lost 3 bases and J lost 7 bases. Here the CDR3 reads CASSGTSGNPAEDEQYF. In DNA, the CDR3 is TGTGCCAGCAGCGGGACTAGCGGGAACCCCGCGGAAGATGAGCAGTACTTC.